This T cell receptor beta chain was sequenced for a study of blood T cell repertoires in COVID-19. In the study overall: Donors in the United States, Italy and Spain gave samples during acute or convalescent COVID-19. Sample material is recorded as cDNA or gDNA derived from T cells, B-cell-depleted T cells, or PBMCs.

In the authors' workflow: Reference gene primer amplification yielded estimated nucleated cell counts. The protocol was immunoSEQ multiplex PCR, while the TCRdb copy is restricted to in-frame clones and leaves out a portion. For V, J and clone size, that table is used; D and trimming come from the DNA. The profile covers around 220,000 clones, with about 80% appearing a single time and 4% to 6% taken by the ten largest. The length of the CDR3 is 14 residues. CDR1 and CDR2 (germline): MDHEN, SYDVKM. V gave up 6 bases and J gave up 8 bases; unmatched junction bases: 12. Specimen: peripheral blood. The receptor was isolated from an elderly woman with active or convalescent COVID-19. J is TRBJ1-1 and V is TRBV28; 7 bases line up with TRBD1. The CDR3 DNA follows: TGTGCCAGCAGAACTGGACAGGCGTATTCCGAAGCTTTCTTT. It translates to CASRTGQAYSEAFF.